This T cell receptor (beta chain) was sequenced in a study of identifying expanded T cells in peripheral blood. Collection occurred without any documented infections or immune events in donors. This CDR3 is built from 15 residues. V was shortened by 1 base and J by 2 bases, with 12 bases between the two germline ends. Germline V gene sequence: CDR1 SGHRS, CDR2 YFSETQ. Generated by immunoSEQ multiplex PCR, the TCRdb table keeps only in-frame clones and is missing some. The data show 91,000 or so clones, with 88% seen just once and around 4% held by the top ten. Sequencing was performed on blood. The chain has TRBV5-1 and TRBJ1-2; D gene ambiguous. This TCR was recovered from a person aged 18 to 70 in good health. CDR3 region: CASSLSVLQNYGYTF. CDR3 bases: TGCGCCAGCAGCTTGTCCGTGCTTCAAAACTATGGCTACACCTTC.